The clone carrying this T cell receptor (beta chain) was detected only a few times. What it recognizes is unknown. This sample is drawn from a study of T cell responses to AZD1222 COVID-19 vaccine. Overall study findings and caveats: Within unmutated variant regions lay the reported targets of nearly half of spike-specific TCRs. The span of vaccine-associated CD4 TCRs extended across spike, with dominance at 160-218 and 743-854. When two AZD1222 doses had been given, Spike-specific TCR breadth and depth rose.

Profiling relied on immunoSEQ multiplex PCR, and the TCRdb table lists in-frame clones only, not all of them. The table has around 150,000 clones, roughly 92% seen once. The V gene lost 7 bases and the J gene lost 1 base, with 17 bases spanning the gap. This CDR3 has 16 amino acids. CDR1 and CDR2 from the germline V gene are SQVTM and ANQGSEA. This chain uses TRBV29-1 with TRBJ2-6; D may be TRBD1 or TRBD2 (6 bases each). The source of this sequence is an adult who received the AZD1222 COVID-19 vaccine. The specimen was peripheral blood, collected 28 days after the second AZD1222 dose. The CDR3 coding sequence is TGCAGCGCGAGCGGAGAGGGGGGATCTGGGGCCAACGTCCTGACTTTC. Translating it yields CSASGEGGSGANVLTF.